Sequencing of this T cell receptor beta chain was carried out in a study of a mutant IDH1 vaccine in newly diagnosed glioma. Time point specified: baseline, week 1 (first vaccination visit). Treatment meaning: pre-vaccination baseline after standard-of-care therapy. Germline assignment: CDR1 SNHLY and CDR2 FYNNEI. V was pared by 8 bases and J by 1 base, with 11 bases between. The CDR3 is made up of 13 amino acids. Sequenced by immunoSEQ multiplex PCR; TCRdb stores in-frame clones only, minus some. The repertoire holds about 70,000 clones, with 80% to 90% as singletons. The material was peripheral blood mononuclear cells (PBMCs), obtained from a glioma patient treated with radiotherapy, temozolomide or both. The TCR sequence derives from a woman aged 18-29 years with glioma. Some clones in this sample may be carry-over from other donors' samples. The chain employs TRBV2 and TRBJ1-1; D is unclear. As DNA, the CDR3 is TGTGCCAGCCGTGCAGAAACGAACACTGAAGCTTTCTTT. As protein: CASRAETNTEAFF.